Below, 2 T cell receptor beta chains from the same sample are listed, as sequenced in a study of cytomegalovirus exposure and HLA in healthy donors. The PCR contained 60 Vbeta and 13 Jbeta primers. TCRdb's table, derived via immunoSEQ multiplex PCR, lists solely in-frame clones and lacks some. Here the sample spans some 170,000 clones, about 69% being singletons. The sample taken for sequencing was PBMCs. The receptors come from a male donor in good health and CMV-seronegative.

The chain joins TRBV18 to TRBJ2-1; 7 nucleotides match TRBD1. The CDR3 extends over 15 amino acids. Per the germline V gene, CDR1 is KGHSH and CDR2 is LQKENI. J was trimmed by 6 bases and V by 3 bases; bases with no gene match: 8. Here the CDR3 DNA reads TGTGCCAGCTCACCTAGGGACAGCCCGCCCAATGAGCAGTTCTTC. Translating gives CASSPRDSPPNEQFF.

The V and J genes are TRBV2 and TRBJ2-1; the D gene is possibly TRBD2 (5 bases). The CDR3 loop spans 12 amino acids. Trimming left V 7 bases short and J 8 bases short, with 12 bases between. Germline-derived CDR1 and CDR2 are SNHLY and FYNNEI. The CDR3 here is CASTHDGDEQFF. CDR3 bases: TGTGCCAGCACCCATGACGGGGATGAGCAGTTCTTC.